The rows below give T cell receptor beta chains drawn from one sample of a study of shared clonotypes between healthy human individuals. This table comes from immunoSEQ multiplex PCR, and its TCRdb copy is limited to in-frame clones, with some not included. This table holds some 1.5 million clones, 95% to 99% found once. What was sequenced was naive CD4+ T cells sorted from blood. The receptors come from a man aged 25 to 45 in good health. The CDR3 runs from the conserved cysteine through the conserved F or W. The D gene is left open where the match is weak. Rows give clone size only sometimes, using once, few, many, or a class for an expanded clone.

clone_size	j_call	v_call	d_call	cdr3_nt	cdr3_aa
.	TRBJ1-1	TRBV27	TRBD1	TGTGCCAGCCAGGACAGGCCTACGGGGACTGAAGCTTTCTTT	CASQDRPTGTEAFF
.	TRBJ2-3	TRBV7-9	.	TGTGCCAGCAGACCCTCGGGGGATACGCAGTATTTT	CASRPSGDTQYF
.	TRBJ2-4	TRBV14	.	TGTGCCAGCAGCCAAGGTCCCAGGAACATTCAGTACTTC	CASSQGPRNIQYF
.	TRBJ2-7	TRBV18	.	TGTGCCAGCTCACCTACAGGTTCCTACGAGCAGTACTTC	CASSPTGSYEQYF
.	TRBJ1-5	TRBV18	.	TGTGCCAGCTCACCACAGGGCCAGGGGAGCAATCAGCCCCAGCATTTT	CASSPQGQGSNQPQHF
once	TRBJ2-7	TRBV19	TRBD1	TGTGCCAGTAGTATAGGACAGGGGAGGTACGAGCAGTACTTC	CASSIGQGRYEQYF
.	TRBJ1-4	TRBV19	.	TGTGCCAGTAGCCCTCTAAGGGGTACCACTAATGAAAAACTGTTTTTT	CASSPLRGTTNEKLFF
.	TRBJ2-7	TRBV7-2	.	TGTGCCAGCGGAAGACAGAGCTCCTACGAGCAGTACTTC	CASGRQSSYEQYF
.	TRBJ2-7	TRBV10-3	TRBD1	TGTGCCATCAGTGCGGGACAGGGGACCTACGAGCAGTACTTC	CAISAGQGTYEQYF
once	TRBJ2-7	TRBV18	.	TGTGCCAGCTCACCTGTCCCGGGGGAGCAGTACTTC	CASSPVPGEQYF
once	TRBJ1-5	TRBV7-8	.	TGTGCCAGCAGCCCACGATCCAGCTATAGCAATCAGCCCCAGCATTTT	CASSPRSSYSNQPQHF
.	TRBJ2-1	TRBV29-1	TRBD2	TGCAGCGTTCCGACTAGCGGGTATTACAATGAGCAGTTCTTC	CSVPTSGYYNEQFF
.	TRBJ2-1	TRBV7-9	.	TGTGCCAGCAGCAAACGAGACGACAATGAGCAGTTCTTC	CASSKRDDNEQFF
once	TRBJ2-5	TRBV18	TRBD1	TGTGCCAGCTCACCACTTAGGACAGGACAAGAGACCCAGTACTTC	CASSPLRTGQETQYF
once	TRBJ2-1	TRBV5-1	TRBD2	TGCGCCAGCAGCTTGATCCGGGAGGGGTACAATGAGCAGTTCTTC	CASSLIREGYNEQFF
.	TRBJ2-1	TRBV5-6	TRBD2	TGTGCCAGCAGCTTGGTTAGCGGGGTTTACAATGAGCAGTTCTTC	CASSLVSGVYNEQFF
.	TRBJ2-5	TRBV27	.	TGTGCCAGCAGTTTCTCGACGGGGGCTGGGGAGACCCAGTACTTC	CASSFSTGAGETQYF
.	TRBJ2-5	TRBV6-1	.	TGTGCCAGCAGTGAAATCTGGGGCAGGGGTGAGACCCAGTACTTC	CASSEIWGRGETQYF
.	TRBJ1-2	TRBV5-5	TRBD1	TGTGCCAGCAGCTTGCAGTCGTGGGGACAGGGGGCAGACGGCTACACCTTC	CASSLQSWGQGADGYTF
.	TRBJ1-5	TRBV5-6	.	TGTGCCAGCAGCTGGGGACGGAATCAGCCCCAGCATTTT	CASSWGRNQPQHF
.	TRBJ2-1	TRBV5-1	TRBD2	TGCGCCAGCAGCTTGGCCACTAGCGGGATATCCTACAATGAGCAGTTCTTC	CASSLATSGISYNEQFF
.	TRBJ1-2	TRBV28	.	TGTGCCAGCAGTTTGGTCCGGGGTGACAGGTCGTACTATGGCTACACCTTC	CASSLVRGDRSYYGYTF
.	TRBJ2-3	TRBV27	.	TGTGCCAGCAGGCTCCTTTTCAGGGACGGAGATACGCAGTATTTT	CASRLLFRDGDTQYF
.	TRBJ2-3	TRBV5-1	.	TGCGCCAGCAGCAGATCGGGTAGCACAGATACGCAGTATTTT	CASSRSGSTDTQYF
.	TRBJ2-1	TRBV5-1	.	TGCGCCAGCAGCTTGACCGGGACTGCAGAGGATGAGCAGTTCTTC	CASSLTGTAEDEQFF
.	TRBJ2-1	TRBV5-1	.	TGCGCCAGCAGCTTGAGCGGTACCTCCTACAATGAGCAGTTCTTC	CASSLSGTSYNEQFF
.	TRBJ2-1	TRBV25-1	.	TGTGCCAGCAGTGAAGCGAGTCCCACTAGCCCATTTTACAATGAGCAGTTCTTC	CASSEASPTSPFYNEQFF
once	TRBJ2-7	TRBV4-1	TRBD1	TGCGCCAGCAGCCAAGATCTGACAGGGATCTACGAGCAGTACTTC	CASSQDLTGIYEQYF
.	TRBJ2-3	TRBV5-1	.	TGCGCCAGCAGCTTGGCTGGAACAGATACGCAGTATTTT	CASSLAGTDTQYF
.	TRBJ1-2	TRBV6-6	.	TGTGCCAGCAGTTCCGACGGAACCTACTACACCTTC	CASSSDGTYYTF
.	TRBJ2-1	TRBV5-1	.	TGCGCCAGCAGCTTGGATGAGGCCTCCTACAATGAGCAGTTCTTC	CASSLDEASYNEQFF
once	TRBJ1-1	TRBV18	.	TGTGCCAGCTCAGCGGATTACACTGAAGCTTTCTTT	CASSADYTEAFF
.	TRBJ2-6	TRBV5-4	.	TGTGCCAGCAGCTTCCTCCTTCCCGGGGGGGCCAACGTCCTGACTTTC	CASSFLLPGGANVLTF